The sequence of this TCR beta chain was determined in a study of T cell repertoires in cytomegalovirus infection. For the study at large: CMV infection together with matching HLA type was indicated by public TCR beta signatures.

Points on this clonotype: Its target is unknown.

MiXCR, run by TCRdb on the reads, gives a single entry per CDR3 protein. The sample includes more than 150,000 distinct CDR3 sequences, roughly a fifth of them seen just once. Overall study results and limits: In two of eight donors, the top clonotype was HLA-C-restricted CMV-specific. There were carriers of CMV plus the relevant HLA, and cumulative public TCR beta family frequency identified them.

Trimming took off 6 bases at V and 0 bases at J, with 14 bases between the two ends. The CDR3 totals 15 residues. The chain employs TRBV12-3 or TRBV12-4 and TRBJ1-2, with D possibly matching TRBD1 (6 bases). The specimen sequenced was PBMCs. The sequence derives from a human donor in good health (CMV status not recorded). Some clones in this sample may be carry-over from other donors' samples. CDR3: CASRPTGTANYGYTF. The CDR3 DNA follows: TGTGCCAGCAGACCTACAGGGACCGCTAACTATGGCTACACCTTC.